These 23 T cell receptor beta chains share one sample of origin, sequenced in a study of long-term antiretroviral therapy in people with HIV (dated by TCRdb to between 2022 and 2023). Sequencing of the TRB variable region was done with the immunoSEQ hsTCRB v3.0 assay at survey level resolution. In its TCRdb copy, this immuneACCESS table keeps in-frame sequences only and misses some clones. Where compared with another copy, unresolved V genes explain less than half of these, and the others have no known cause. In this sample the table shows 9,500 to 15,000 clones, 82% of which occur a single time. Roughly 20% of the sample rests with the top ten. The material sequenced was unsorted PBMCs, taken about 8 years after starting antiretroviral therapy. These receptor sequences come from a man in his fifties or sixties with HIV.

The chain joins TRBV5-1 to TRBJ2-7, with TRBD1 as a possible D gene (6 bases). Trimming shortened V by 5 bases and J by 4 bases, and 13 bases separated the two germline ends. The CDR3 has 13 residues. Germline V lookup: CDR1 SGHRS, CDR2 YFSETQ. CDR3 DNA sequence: TGCGCCAGCAGGTGGTCAGGGGAATACGAGCAGTACTTC. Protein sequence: CASRWSGEYEQYF.

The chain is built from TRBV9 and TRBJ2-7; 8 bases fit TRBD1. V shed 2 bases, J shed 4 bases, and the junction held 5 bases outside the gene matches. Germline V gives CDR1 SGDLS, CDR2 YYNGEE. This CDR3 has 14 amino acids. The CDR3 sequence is CASSVSDREYEQYF. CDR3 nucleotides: TGTGCCAGCAGCGTCTCGGACAGGGAATACGAGCAGTACTTC. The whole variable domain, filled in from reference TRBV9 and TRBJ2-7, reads DSGVTQTPKHLITATGQRVTLRCSPRSGDLSVYWYQQSLDQGLQFLIQYYNGEERAKGNILERFSAQQFPDLHSELNLSSLELGDSALYFCASSVSDREYEQYFGPGTRLTVT.

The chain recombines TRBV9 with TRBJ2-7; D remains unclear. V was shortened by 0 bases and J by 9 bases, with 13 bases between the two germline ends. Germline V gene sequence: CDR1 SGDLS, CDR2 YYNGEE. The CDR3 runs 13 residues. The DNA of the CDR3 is TGTGCCAGCAGCGTAGGCGAAAAAGCGTCGCAGTACTTC. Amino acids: CASSVGEKASQYF.

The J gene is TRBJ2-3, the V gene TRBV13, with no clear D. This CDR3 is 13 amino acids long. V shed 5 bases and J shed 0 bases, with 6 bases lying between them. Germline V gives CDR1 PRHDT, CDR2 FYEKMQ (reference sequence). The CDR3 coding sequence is TGTGCCAGCAGCATTACTAGCACAGATACGCAGTATTTT. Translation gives CASSITSTDTQYF.

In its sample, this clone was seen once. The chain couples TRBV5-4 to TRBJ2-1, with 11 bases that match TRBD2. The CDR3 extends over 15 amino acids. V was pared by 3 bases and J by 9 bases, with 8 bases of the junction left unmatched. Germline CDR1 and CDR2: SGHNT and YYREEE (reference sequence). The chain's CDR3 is CASSSPSGGSSEQFF. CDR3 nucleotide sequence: TGTGCCAGCAGCTCCCCTAGCGGGGGGAGTAGTGAGCAGTTCTTC. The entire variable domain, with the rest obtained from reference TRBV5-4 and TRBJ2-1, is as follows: ETGVTQSPTHLIKTRGQQVTLRCSSQSGHNTVSWYQQALGQGPQFIFQYYREEENGRGNFPPRFSGLQFPNYSSELNVNALELDDSALYLCASSSPSGGSSEQFFGPGTRLTVL.

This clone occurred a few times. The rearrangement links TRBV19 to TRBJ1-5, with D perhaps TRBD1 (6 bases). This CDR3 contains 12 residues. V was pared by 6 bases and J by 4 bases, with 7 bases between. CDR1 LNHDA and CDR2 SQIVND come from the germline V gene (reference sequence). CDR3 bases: TGTGCCAGTAGGCAGGGGAATCAGCCCCAGCATTTT. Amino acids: CASRQGNQPQHF.

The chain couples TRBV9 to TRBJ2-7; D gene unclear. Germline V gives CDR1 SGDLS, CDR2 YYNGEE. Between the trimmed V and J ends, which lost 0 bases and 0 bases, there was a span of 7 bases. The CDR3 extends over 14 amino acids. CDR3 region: CASSVEDGSYEQYF. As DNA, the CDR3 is TGTGCCAGCAGCGTAGAAGACGGCTCCTACGAGCAGTACTTC. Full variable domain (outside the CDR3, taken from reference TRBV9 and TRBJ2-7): DSGVTQTPKHLITATGQRVTLRCSPRSGDLSVYWYQQSLDQGLQFLIQYYNGEERAKGNILERFSAQQFPDLHSELNLSSLELGDSALYFCASSVEDGSYEQYFGPGTRLTVT.

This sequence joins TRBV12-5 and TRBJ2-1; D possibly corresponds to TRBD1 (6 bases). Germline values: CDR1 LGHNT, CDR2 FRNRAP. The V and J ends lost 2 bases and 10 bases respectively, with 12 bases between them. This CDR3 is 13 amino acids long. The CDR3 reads CASGLTPGVEQFF. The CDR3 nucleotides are TGTGCTAGTGGTTTGACCCCAGGGGTAGAGCAGTTCTTC. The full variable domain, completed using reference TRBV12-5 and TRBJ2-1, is DARVTQTPRHKVTEMGQEVTMRCQPILGHNTVFWYRQTMMQGLELLAYFRNRAPLDDSGMPKDRFSAEMPDATLATLKIQPSEPRDSAVYFCASGLTPGVEQFFGPGTRLTVL.

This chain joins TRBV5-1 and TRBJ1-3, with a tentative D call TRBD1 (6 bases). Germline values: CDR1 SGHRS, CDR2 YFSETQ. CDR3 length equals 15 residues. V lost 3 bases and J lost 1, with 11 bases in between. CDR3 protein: CASSWDTTSGNTIYF. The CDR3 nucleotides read TGCGCCAGCAGCTGGGACACAACTTCTGGAAACACCATATATTTT.

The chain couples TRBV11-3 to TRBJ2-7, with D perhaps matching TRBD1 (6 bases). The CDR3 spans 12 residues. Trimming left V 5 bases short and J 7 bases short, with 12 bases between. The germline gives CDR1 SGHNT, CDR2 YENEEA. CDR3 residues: CASSLTGGEQYF. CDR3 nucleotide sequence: TGTGCCAGCAGCCTGACAGGCGGGGAGCAGTACTTC.

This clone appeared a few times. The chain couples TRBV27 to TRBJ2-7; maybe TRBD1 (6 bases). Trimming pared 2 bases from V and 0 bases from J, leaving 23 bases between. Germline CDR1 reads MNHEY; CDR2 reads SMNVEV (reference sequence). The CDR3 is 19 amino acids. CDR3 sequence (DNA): TGTGCCAGCAGTTTACGGGCAGGGGAGAGTTCGGGGCACTCCTACGAGCAGTACTTC. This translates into CASSLRAGESSGHSYEQYF.

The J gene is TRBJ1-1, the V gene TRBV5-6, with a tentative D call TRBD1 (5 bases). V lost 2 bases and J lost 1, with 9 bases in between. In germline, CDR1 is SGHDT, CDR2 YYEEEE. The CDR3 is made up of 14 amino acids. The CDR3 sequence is CASSFEGWNTEAFF. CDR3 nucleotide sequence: TGTGCCAGCAGCTTTGAGGGGTGGAACACTGAAGCTTTCTTT. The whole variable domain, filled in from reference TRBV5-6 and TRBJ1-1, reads DAGVTQSPTHLIKTRGQQVTLRCSPKSGHDTVSWYQQALGQGPQFIFQYYEEEERQRGNFPDRFSGHQFPNYSSELNVNALLLGDSALYLCASSFEGWNTEAFFGQGTRLTVV.

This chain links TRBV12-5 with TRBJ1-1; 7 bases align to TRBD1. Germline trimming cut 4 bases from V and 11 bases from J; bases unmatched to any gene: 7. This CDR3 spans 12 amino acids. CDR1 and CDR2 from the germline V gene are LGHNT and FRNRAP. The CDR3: CASGSPDRRAFF. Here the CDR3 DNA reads TGTGCTAGTGGTTCTCCGGACAGGCGGGCTTTCTTT. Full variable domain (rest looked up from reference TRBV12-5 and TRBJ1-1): DARVTQTPRHKVTEMGQEVTMRCQPILGHNTVFWYRQTMMQGLELLAYFRNRAPLDDSGMPKDRFSAEMPDATLATLKIQPSEPRDSAVYFCASGSPDRRAFFGQGTRLTVV.

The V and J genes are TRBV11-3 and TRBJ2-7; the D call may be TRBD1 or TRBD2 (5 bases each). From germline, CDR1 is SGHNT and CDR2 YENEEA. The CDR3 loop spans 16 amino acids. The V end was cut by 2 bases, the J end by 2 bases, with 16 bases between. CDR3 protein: CASSLWDGTAAYEQYF. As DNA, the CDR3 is TGTGCCAGCAGCTTATGGGATGGGACCGCCGCCTACGAGCAGTACTTC.

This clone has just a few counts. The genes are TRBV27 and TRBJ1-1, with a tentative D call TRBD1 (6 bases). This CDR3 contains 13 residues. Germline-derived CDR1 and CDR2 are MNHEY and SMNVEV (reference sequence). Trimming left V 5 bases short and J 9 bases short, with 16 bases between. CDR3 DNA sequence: TGTGCCAGCAGTCCAACAGGGAGTCAGAAAGCTTTCTTT. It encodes CASSPTGSQKAFF.

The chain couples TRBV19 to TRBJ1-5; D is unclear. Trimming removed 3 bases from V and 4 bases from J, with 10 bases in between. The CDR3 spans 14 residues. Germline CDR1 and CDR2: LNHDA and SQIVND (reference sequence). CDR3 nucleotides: TGTGCCAGTAGTATTTGGGATGGGAATCAGCCCCAGCATTTT. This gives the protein CASSIWDGNQPQHF.

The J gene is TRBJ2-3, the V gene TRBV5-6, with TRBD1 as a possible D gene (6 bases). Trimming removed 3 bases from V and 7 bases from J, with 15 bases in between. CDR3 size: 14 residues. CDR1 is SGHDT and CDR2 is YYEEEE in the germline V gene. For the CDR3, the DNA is TGTGCCAGCAGCTGGACAGCCCAGGGGAATACGCAGTATTTT. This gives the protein CASSWTAQGNTQYF. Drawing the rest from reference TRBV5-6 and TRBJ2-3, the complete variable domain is DAGVTQSPTHLIKTRGQQVTLRCSPKSGHDTVSWYQQALGQGPQFIFQYYEEEERQRGNFPDRFSGHQFPNYSSELNVNALLLGDSALYLCASSWTAQGNTQYFGPGTRLTVL.

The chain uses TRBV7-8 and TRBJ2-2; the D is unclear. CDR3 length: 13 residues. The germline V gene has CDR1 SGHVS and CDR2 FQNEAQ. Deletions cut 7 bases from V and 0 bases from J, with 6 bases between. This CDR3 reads CASNQANTGELFF. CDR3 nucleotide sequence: TGTGCCAGCAATCAGGCGAACACCGGGGAGCTGTTTTTT.

CDR3 sequence (DNA): TGTGCCAGCTCACTCGGACAGGGGAGCACAGATACGCAGTATTTT. Its protein is CASSLGQGSTDTQYF. The genes are TRBV18 and TRBJ2-3; 9 nucleotides agree with TRBD1. The V and J ends lost 4 bases and 0 bases, in that order; junction bases with no gene match: 2. CDR3 length equals 15 residues. Germline V gives CDR1 KGHSH, CDR2 LQKENI. The whole variable domain, remainder taken from reference TRBV18 and TRBJ2-3, is NAGVMQNPRHLVRRRGQEARLRCSPMKGHSHVYWYRQLPEEGLKFMVYLQKENIIDESGMPKERFSAEFPKEGPSILRIQQVVRGDSAAYFCASSLGQGSTDTQYFGPGTRLTVL.

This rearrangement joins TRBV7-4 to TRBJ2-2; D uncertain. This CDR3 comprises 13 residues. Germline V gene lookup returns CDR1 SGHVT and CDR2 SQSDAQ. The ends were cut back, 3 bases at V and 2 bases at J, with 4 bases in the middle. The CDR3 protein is CASSLPNTGELFF. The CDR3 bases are TGTGCCAGCAGCTTGCCTAACACCGGGGAGCTGTTTTTT.

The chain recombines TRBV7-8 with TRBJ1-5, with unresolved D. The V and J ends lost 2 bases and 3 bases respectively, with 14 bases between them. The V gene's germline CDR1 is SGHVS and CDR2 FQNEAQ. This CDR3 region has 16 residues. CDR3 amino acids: CASSLTFPVTNQPQHF. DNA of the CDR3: TGTGCCAGCAGCTTAACTTTCCCGGTTACCAATCAGCCCCAGCATTTT.

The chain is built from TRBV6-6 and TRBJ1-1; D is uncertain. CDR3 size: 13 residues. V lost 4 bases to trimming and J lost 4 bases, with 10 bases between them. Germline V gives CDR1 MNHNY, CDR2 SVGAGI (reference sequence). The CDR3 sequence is CASSSYLTTEAFF. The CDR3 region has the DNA TGTGCCAGCAGTTCATATTTGACCACTGAAGCTTTCTTT.

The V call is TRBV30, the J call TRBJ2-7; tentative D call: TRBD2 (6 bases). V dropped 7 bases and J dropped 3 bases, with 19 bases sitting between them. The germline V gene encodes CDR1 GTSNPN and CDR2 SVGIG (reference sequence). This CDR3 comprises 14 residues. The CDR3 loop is CASTRDLILYEQYF. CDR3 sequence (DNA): TGTGCCTCAACCCGGGACTTAATACTCTACGAGCAGTACTTC.